The 30 T cell receptor beta chains below all came from one sample that was sequenced in a study of shared clonotypes between healthy human individuals. The assay was immunoSEQ multiplex PCR, and TCRdb's table has in-frame clones only and misses some. The sample includes about 1.1 million clones, around three quarters of them seen just once. Material for sequencing was memory CD4+ T cells from PBMCs. Subset described: CD45RA-negative fraction. The receptors shown here come from a young man in good health. Some clones in this sample may be carry-over from other donors' samples.

The CDR3 bases are TGTGCCAGTTGGACTAGCGCGCACAATGAGCAGTTCTTC. Translation gives CASWTSAHNEQFF. The gene calls are TRBV19 and TRBJ2-1; 9 bases map to TRBD2. Looked up from germline, CDR1 is LNHDA and CDR2 is SQIVND (reference sequence). V dropped 8 bases and J dropped 5; count of bases not matched to a gene: 4. The CDR3 length is 13 residues.

This clone came up a few times. This rearrangement joins TRBV6-4 to TRBJ1-5; the D gene is possibly TRBD1 (6 bases). Germline V gene lookup returns CDR1 MRHNA and CDR2 SNTAGT. The V gene lost 5 bases and the J gene lost 4 bases, with 9 bases spanning the gap. There are 13 residues in the CDR3. CDR3 sequence reads: CASSRGANQPQHF. The DNA of the CDR3 is TGTGCCAGCAGTCGGGGGGCAAATCAGCCCCAGCATTTT.

This rearrangement joins TRBV6-5 to TRBJ2-1; 12 bases line up with TRBD2. The J segment lost 4 bases and the V segment lost 3 bases, leaving 1 base of the junction unmatched. CDR1 and CDR2 from the germline V gene are MNHEY and SVGAGI. This CDR3 is built from 15 residues. The CDR3 DNA is TGTGCCAGCAGTTATGGGACTAGCGGGTACAATGAGCAGTTCTTC. This sequence encodes CASSYGTSGYNEQFF.

The V gene is TRBV9, the J gene TRBJ1-2, with 8 bases fitting TRBD1. Germline trimming cut 3 bases from V and 0 bases from J; bases unmatched to any gene: 7. The CDR3 runs 16 residues. Germline CDR1 and CDR2: SGDLS and YYNGEE. The CDR3 is CASSGRQGPTNYGYTF. The DNA for the CDR3 is TGTGCCAGCAGCGGACGACAGGGGCCAACTAACTATGGCTACACCTTC.

The chain has TRBV6-5 and TRBJ2-3; 8 bases line up with TRBD2. The V and J ends lost 8 bases and 4 bases, in that order; junction bases with no gene match: 8. The length of the CDR3 is 14 residues. Germline lookup yields CDR1 MNHEY and CDR2 SVGAGI. In DNA form, the CDR3 reads TGTGCCAGCCTCCCGGCGGGAGGTCCAGATACGCAGTATTTT. It codes for CASLPAGGPDTQYF.

The chain carries TRBV28 and TRBJ2-7; the match to TRBD2 covers 11 bases. The CDR3 contains 14 residues. CDR1 MDHEN and CDR2 SYDVKM come from the germline V gene. J lost 3 bases, V lost 10 bases, and 8 bases had no gene match. The DNA of the CDR3 is TGTGCCACCTATACTAGCGGGAGAGTCTACGAGCAGTACTTC. Translating gives CATYTSGRVYEQYF.

The V and J genes are TRBV19 and TRBJ1-2; D call uncertain. Germline V gene sequence: CDR1 LNHDA, CDR2 SQIVND (reference sequence). V gave up 6 bases and J gave up 4 bases, with 15 bases separating them. The CDR3 loop spans 14 amino acids. The CDR3 DNA reads as TGTGCCAGTAGCCCCCTCAGTAAAACCTATGGCTACACCTTC. It codes for CASSPLSKTYGYTF.

J is TRBJ2-5 and V is TRBV5-1, with 7 bases matching TRBD1. V was pared by 5 bases and J by 5 bases, with 12 bases of the junction left unmatched. Germline V gene data show CDR1 as SGHRS and CDR2 as YFSETQ. This CDR3 is built from 15 residues. CDR3 nucleotides: TGCGCCAGCAGTCGGGACAGTCCAGGGTACGAGACCCAGTACTTC. This sequence encodes CASSRDSPGYETQYF.

This clone was seen only a few times. The chain joins TRBV7-9 to TRBJ2-1; the D call may be TRBD1 or TRBD2 (5 bases each). Germline-derived CDR1 and CDR2 are SEHNR and FQNEAQ (reference sequence). The CDR3 covers 12 residues. Trimming shortened V by 1 base and J by 13 bases, and 11 bases separated the two germline ends. CDR3 sequence: CASSLGIRDQFF. The CDR3 bases are TGTGCCAGCAGCTTAGGAATCCGGGACCAGTTCTTC.

This chain joins TRBV7-2 and TRBJ2-5; no clear D. CDR3 length: 13 residues. Per germline, CDR1 SGHTA and CDR2 FQGNSA. Trimming removed 5 bases from V and 2 bases from J, with 9 bases in between. The CDR3 coding sequence is TGTGCCAGCAGCGCTAGAATTCAAGAGACCCAGTACTTC. Protein product: CASSARIQETQYF.

The J gene is TRBJ2-3, the V gene TRBV9; maybe TRBD2 (6 bases). CDR1 is SGDLS, CDR2 YYNGEE, per germline. CDR3 length equals 15 residues. Trimming removed 1 base from V and 3 bases from J, with 12 bases in between. In nucleotides, the CDR3 is TGTGCCAGCAGCGTAATCGGGAGTGGAACAGATACGCAGTATTTT. Its translation: CASSVIGSGTDTQYF. Together with reference TRBV9 and TRBJ2-3, the CDR3 gives the full variable domain: DSGVTQTPKHLITATGQRVTLRCSPRSGDLSVYWYQQSLDQGLQFLIQYYNGEERAKGNILERFSAQQFPDLHSELNLSSLELGDSALYFCASSVIGSGTDTQYFGPGTRLTVL.

The chain joins TRBV28 to TRBJ2-7, with D unclear. The germline V gene has CDR1 MDHEN and CDR2 SYDVKM. The CDR3 length is 14 residues. Trimming removed 5 bases at V and 9 bases at J, with 20 bases between. The CDR3 loop is CASSPRVLLHAQYF. CDR3 nucleotide sequence: TGTGCCAGCAGTCCTCGGGTCCTTCTCCATGCGCAGTACTTC.

The V gene is TRBV28, the J gene TRBJ2-3; D gene uncertain. The CDR3 is made up of 10 amino acids. Trimming shortened V by 3 bases and J by 6 bases, and 1 base separated the two germline ends. Per the germline V gene, CDR1 is MDHEN and CDR2 is SYDVKM. This CDR3 is CASSFDTQYF. The CDR3 DNA sequence: TGTGCCAGCAGTTTTGATACGCAGTATTTT.

This chain links TRBV28 with TRBJ2-4; D unresolved. The CDR3 runs 12 residues. Germline CDR1 is MDHEN and CDR2 is SYDVKM. Trimming removed 2 bases at V and 9 bases at J, with 8 bases between. CDR3 loop: CASSLEVGIQYF. The CDR3 DNA reads as TGTGCCAGCAGTTTAGAAGTTGGCATTCAGTACTTC.

The V and J genes are TRBV4-2 and TRBJ1-5, with D uncertain. The length of the CDR3 is 15 residues. The germline CDR1 and CDR2 sequences are LGHNA and YNFKEQ. Trimming removed 0 bases from V and 4 bases from J, with 10 bases in between. CDR3 in amino acids: CASSQDWRSNQPQHF. Written as DNA, the CDR3 is TGTGCCAGCAGCCAAGATTGGCGGTCGAATCAGCCCCAGCATTTT.

This clone has more than one count but fewer than ten. The chain employs TRBV4-2 and TRBJ2-1; 7 nucleotides line up with TRBD2. The V gene's germline CDR1 is LGHNA and CDR2 YNFKEQ. The junction had 8 bases not matched to a gene; V was cut back by 0 bases and J by 6 bases. The CDR3 contains 16 residues. The CDR3 loop reads CASSQDLRLARNEQFF. Here the CDR3 DNA reads TGTGCCAGCAGCCAAGATCTTCGACTAGCCCGCAATGAGCAGTTCTTC.

Only one count was recorded for this clone. The chain has TRBV7-8 and TRBJ1-6; 8 nucleotides match TRBD1. Germline V lookup: CDR1 SGHVS, CDR2 FQNEAQ. This CDR3 contains 14 residues. V dropped 5 bases and J dropped 5; count of bases not matched to a gene: 2. The CDR3 DNA is TGTGCCAGCAGCCCGGACAGGGATAATTCACCCCTCCACTTT. Protein: CASSPDRDNSPLHF.

This chain connects TRBV7-9 to TRBJ1-1; D is uncertain. Per germline, CDR1 SEHNR and CDR2 FQNEAQ (reference sequence). The V end was cut by 4 bases, the J end by 6 bases, with 18 bases between. CDR3 length equals 15 residues. The CDR3 region has the DNA TGTGCCAGCAGCTCAGCCTTAGCAGCCCTGGCTGAAGCTTTCTTT. This codes for CASSSALAALAEAFF.

This clone was recorded only once. V usage is TRBV28 and J usage is TRBJ2-7; D call uncertain. In germline, CDR1 is MDHEN, CDR2 SYDVKM. Trimming took off 8 bases at V and 6 bases at J, with 8 bases between the two ends. The CDR3 has 10 amino acids. The CDR3 DNA sequence: TGTGCCAGCGGTAAGGCCGAGCAGTACTTC. It codes for CASGKAEQYF.

The CDR3 DNA is TGTGCCAGCGGGACTAGTACCGGGGAGCTGTTTTTT. Amino acid sequence: CASGTSTGELFF. The gene calls are TRBV28 and TRBJ2-2; 8 positions agree with TRBD2. CDR1 and CDR2 (germline): MDHEN, SYDVKM. V shed 8 bases and J 5 bases; nucleotides not matched to a gene: 1. This CDR3 is 12 amino acids long.

This chain uses TRBV27 with TRBJ1-2, with a tentative D call TRBD1 (5 bases). Germline lookup yields CDR1 MNHEY and CDR2 SMNVEV (reference sequence). V lost 4 bases to trimming and J lost 2 bases, with 14 bases between them. The CDR3 contains 15 residues. The CDR3 loop reads CASSSVRAGNYGYTF. CDR3 DNA sequence: TGTGCCAGCAGTTCAGTCCGAGCAGGGAACTATGGCTACACCTTC.

The V call is TRBV6-5, the J call TRBJ2-5, with D unclear. The germline CDR1 and CDR2 sequences are MNHEY and SVGAGI. The CDR3 has 14 amino acids. The germline V and J ends were trimmed by 2 bases and 5 bases, with 12 bases remaining between them. CDR3 DNA: TGTGCCAGCAGTTACGGGCGCGTTTGGGAGACCCAGTACTTC. This codes for CASSYGRVWETQYF.

This clone was picked up a small number of times. This CDR3 is CASRNRGQETQYF. CDR3 DNA sequence: TGTGCCAGTCGAAACAGGGGGCAAGAGACCCAGTACTTC. V usage is TRBV19 and J usage is TRBJ2-5; 8 nucleotides match TRBD1. Germline V CDR1 and CDR2: LNHDA, SQIVND (reference sequence). The CDR3 contains 13 residues. The V gene end was trimmed by 8 bases and the J gene end by 2 bases; junction bases not matched to a gene: 4. Variable domain in full (rest from reference TRBV19 and TRBJ2-5): DGGITQSPKYLFRKEGQNVTLSCEQNLNHDAMYWYRQDPGQGLRLIYYSQIVNDFQKGDIAEGYSVSREKKESFPLTVTSAQKNPTAFYLCASRNRGQETQYFGPGTRLLVL.

The V call is TRBV7-3, the J call TRBJ2-1; TRBD2 agrees at 8 bases. V shed 5 bases, J shed 7 bases, and the junction held 7 bases outside the gene matches. CDR3 length: 14 residues. Germline V CDR1 and CDR2: SGHTA, FQGTGA. In nucleotides, the CDR3 is TGTGCCAGCAGCCCCGGGAGGGGAACAAATGAGCAGTTCTTC. The encoded protein is CASSPGRGTNEQFF.

This rearrangement joins TRBV2 to TRBJ1-2; D unclear. Germline values: CDR1 SNHLY, CDR2 FYNNEI. The CDR3 has 13 amino acids. V was cut by 6 bases and J by 2 bases, with 10 bases left in between. CDR3 sequence reads: CASSSGINYGYTF. CDR3 nucleotide sequence: TGTGCCAGCAGCTCGGGAATCAACTATGGCTACACCTTC.

The chain carries TRBV5-1 and TRBJ1-5, with D possibly matching TRBD1 (5 bases). The CDR3 spans 15 residues. Trimming cost V 4 bases and J 7 bases, with 18 bases left between them. From germline, CDR1 is SGHRS and CDR2 YFSETQ. CDR3 sequence reads: CASSPGTPAGQPQHF. CDR3 nucleotide sequence: TGCGCCAGCAGCCCCGGGACCCCGGCCGGGCAGCCCCAGCATTTT.

CDR3 nucleotides: TGTGCCTGGAGTGTACAGCTGGATGAGCAGTTCTTC. Translated: CAWSVQLDEQFF. The genes are TRBV30 and TRBJ2-1; D is unclear. Trimming took 0 bases from V and 8 from J, leaving 8 bases between them. Germline CDR1 and CDR2: GTSNPN and SVGIG (reference sequence). This CDR3 is built from 12 residues.

J is TRBJ2-2 and V is TRBV4-1; TRBD2 matches at 14 bases. This CDR3 region has 18 residues. The germline V gene encodes CDR1 MGHRA and CDR2 YSYEKL. Germline trimming cut 3 bases from V and 4 bases from J; bases unmatched to any gene: 7. CDR3 sequence reads: CASSQAPGLAGVTGELFF. DNA for the CDR3: TGCGCCAGCAGCCAGGCCCCGGGACTAGCGGGAGTCACCGGGGAGCTGTTTTTT.

A note on this clone: Additional DNA sequences in this sample encode the identical CDR3. This chain uses TRBV6-5 with TRBJ2-7; no definite D call. Germline CDR1 is MNHEY and CDR2 is SVGAGI. The CDR3 has 13 residues. Deletions cut 6 bases from V and 2 bases from J, with 11 bases between. In nucleotides, the CDR3 is TGTGCCAGCAGATCCTCAGGAGCCTACGAGCAGTACTTC. Encoded protein: CASRSSGAYEQYF.

V and J are TRBV11-2 and TRBJ2-3; D uncertain. The CDR3 runs to 12 residues. Germline CDR1 and CDR2: SGHAT and FQNNGV. V was shortened by 5 bases and J by 0 bases, with 3 bases between the two germline ends. The CDR3 region is CASSRSTDTQYF. Written as DNA, the CDR3 is TGTGCCAGCAGCAGGAGCACAGATACGCAGTATTTT.